The 21 T cell receptor beta chains in this list originate from one sample, sequenced in a study of read filtering for tumor transcriptome and immune sequencing. This library used roughly 400 ng RNA and molecular barcoded adaptors spanning alpha/delta and beta/gamma chains. Using its own MiXCR run on the reads, TCRdb lists one record per CDR3 protein. The sample has tens of thousands of distinct CDR3 sequences, around 19% seen once. Specimen: a population of CD138-negative cells sorted from bone marrow. These receptors were collected from a donor aged 40 or over with multiple myeloma.

As for this clonotype: A much bigger clone sits one base away, suggesting this may be a read error. This chain uses TRBV3-1 with TRBJ2-3; D is perhaps TRBD1 (5 bases). The CDR3 has 15 residues. CDR1 and CDR2 (germline): LGHDT, YNNKEL (reference sequence). CDR3 amino acids: CASSLRRGMTDTQCF. The DNA for the CDR3 is TGTGCCAGCAGCCTTCGTCGTGGCATGACAGATACGCAGTGTTTT.

This clonotype occurred many times. J is TRBJ1-5 and V is TRBV20-1; no firm D call. The CDR3 has 12 residues. From germline, CDR1 is DFQATT and CDR2 SNEGSKA (reference sequence). V was cut by 1 base and J by 5 bases, with 6 bases left in between. In DNA, the CDR3 is TGCAGTGCTAGAGGGGCGGATCAGCCCCAGCATTTT. It yields the protein CSARGADQPQHF.

This clonotype has ten or more counts. The chain links TRBV12-3 or TRBV12-4 to TRBJ2-3, with D perhaps TRBD2 (6 bases). V lost 7 bases and J 1 base, leaving 21 bases between the germline ends. The CDR3 sequence is 17 residues long. CDR3 region: CASTFRRGPFGTDTQYF. The CDR3 DNA reads as TGTGCCAGCACCTTTAGGAGGGGACCCTTTGGCACAGATACGCAGTATTTT.

To note about this clonotype: A much larger clone sits a single nucleotide away, making a read error possible. The chain links TRBV9 to TRBJ2-5; D not resolved. There are 14 residues in the CDR3. CDR1 and CDR2 (germline): SGDLS, YYNGEE. Trimming left V 5 bases short and J 14 bases short, with 25 bases between. The CDR3 DNA follows: TGTGCCAGCAGTAGCTTACCAGGCATGGCCCACCCATACTTC. Protein product: CASSSLPGMAHPYF.

To note about this clonotype: A much larger clonotype is one base distant, so this may be a read error. This chain connects TRBV19 to TRBJ2-2, with 8 bases aligning to TRBD2. This CDR3 comprises 15 residues. Per germline, CDR1 LNHDA and CDR2 SQIVND (reference sequence). With V trimmed by 3 bases and J by 6 bases, 6 bases remained unmatched. The DNA of the CDR3 is TGTGCCAGTAGTATGAGCGGGAGCGGTGCCGGGGAGCTGTTTTTT. Protein sequence: CASSMSGSGAGELFF.

This clonotype was counted ten times or more. The chain couples TRBV18 to TRBJ1-1; possibly TRBD1 for D (6 bases). Germline loops: CDR1 KGHSH, CDR2 LQKENI. The CDR3 is 15 amino acids. Between the trimmed V and J ends, which lost 4 bases and 0 bases, there was a span of 12 bases. CDR3 region: CASSQGTQMNTEAFF. CDR3 sequence (DNA): TGTGCCAGCTCACAAGGGACACAAATGAACACTGAAGCTTTCTTT.

This clonotype was seen repeatedly, ten times or more. The chain joins TRBV10-3 to TRBJ1-1, with 7 bases aligning to TRBD1. CDR3 length: 16 residues. Unmatched junction bases numbered 9, after V lost 4 bases and J lost 1 base. CDR1 and CDR2 (germline): ENHRY, SYGVKD. For the CDR3, the DNA is TGTGCCATCAGTGTGGGAGGGGGCCAAGGGAACACTGAAGCTTTCTTT. Translating gives CAISVGGGQGNTEAFF.

Regarding this clonotype: A read error may be the cause here, since a much bigger clone is one base away. This CDR3 is CASRKGLAGGHGELLF. The CDR3, as DNA: TGTGCCAGCAGAAAAGGGCTAGCGGGAGGTCACGGGGAGCTGTTATTT. V and J are TRBV2 and TRBJ2-2, with TRBD2 matching 11 bases. Germline V CDR1 and CDR2: SNHLY, FYNNEI. The CDR3 is 16 amino acids.

On this clonotype: Mismatch with germline at one junction end may stem from a read error. V gene TRBV7-2 combines with J gene TRBJ2-4; D may be TRBD2 (6 bases). The CDR3 runs 15 residues. CDR1 is SGHTA, CDR2 FQGNSA, per germline. The CDR3 DNA is TGTGCCAGCAGCCCCGGACGGGGGATGAAAAACGTTCAGTACTTC. Protein: CASSPGRGMKNVQYF. The full variable domain, with the rest looked up from reference TRBV7-2 and TRBJ2-4, is GAGVSQSPSNKVTEKGKDVELRCDPISGHTALYWYRQSLGQGLEFLIYFQGNSAPDKSGLPSDRFSAERTGGSVSTLTIQRTQQEDSAVYLCASSPGRGMKNVQYFGAGTRLSVL.

This clonotype has ten or more counts. The chain combines TRBV4-3 with TRBJ1-1; 10 bases match TRBD1. The germline V gene encodes CDR1 LGHNA and CDR2 YSLEER. This CDR3 region has 16 residues. The V segment lost 1 base and the J segment 5 bases; nucleotides outside the gene matches: 7. This CDR3 is CASSQGRTGGYTEAFF. In DNA, the CDR3 is TGCGCCAGCAGCCAAGGAAGGACAGGGGGTTATACTGAAGCTTTCTTT.

This clonotype came up many times. The chain links TRBV5-5 to TRBJ2-2; 9 bases map to TRBD2. The CDR3 is 16 amino acids. The V and J ends lost 1 base and 4 bases, in that order; junction bases with no gene match: 5. CDR1 SGHKS and CDR2 YYEKEE come from the germline V gene (reference sequence). The CDR3 sequence is CASSLTAGGATGELFF. Written as DNA, the CDR3 is TGTGCCAGCAGCTTGACGGCGGGAGGGGCCACCGGGGAGCTGTTTTTT.

The chain recombines TRBV20-1 with TRBJ2-3, with TRBD2 matching over 15 bases. The CDR3 covers 17 residues. Germline loops: CDR1 DFQATT, CDR2 SNEGSKA (reference sequence). The trim removed 0 bases at V and 6 bases at J, leaving 7 bases unmatched. This CDR3 reads CSARDAGLAGGPDTQYF. The CDR3 DNA sequence: TGCAGTGCTAGAGATGCCGGACTAGCGGGAGGGCCCGATACGCAGTATTTT.

The sample holds a few counts of this clonotype. This could be a read error, since a much larger clone is one nucleotide away. This chain connects TRBV5-1 to TRBJ2-3, with D perhaps TRBD2 (5 bases). CDR3 size: 13 residues. The germline V gene encodes CDR1 SGHRS and CDR2 YFSETQ. CDR3 loop: CASSSRGIDTEYF. The DNA for the CDR3 is TGCGCCAGCAGCTCTAGAGGGATAGATACGGAGTATTTT.

There are many counts of this clonotype. J is TRBJ2-5 and V is TRBV20-1, with D possibly matching TRBD2 (6 bases). This CDR3 spans 13 amino acids. Germline CDR1 and CDR2: DFQATT and SNEGSKA (reference sequence). Trimming cost V 7 bases and J 7 bases, with 19 bases left between them. The CDR3 sequence: CSVEEVGGGTQYF. Written as DNA, the CDR3 is TGCAGTGTTGAGGAGGTTGGGGGAGGGACCCAGTACTTC.

This clonotype was observed at least ten times. The V and J genes are TRBV29-1 and TRBJ1-5, with 7 bases aligning to TRBD1. CDR1 and CDR2 from the germline V gene are SQVTM and ANQGSEA. The CDR3 length is 14 residues. V shed 4 bases and J 8 bases; nucleotides not matched to a gene: 11. The CDR3 here is CSVAQGQQLEPQHF. CDR3 coding DNA: TGCAGCGTTGCCCAGGGACAGCAGCTAGAGCCCCAGCATTTT.

This clonotype was recorded many times. The CDR3 loop is CASSPLRTDTQYF. CDR3 coding DNA: TGCGCCAGCAGCCCGCTTCGCACAGATACGCAGTATTTT. The chain joins TRBV4-3 to TRBJ2-3; no firm D call. CDR3 length: 13 amino acids. Trimming shortened V by 4 bases and J by 1 base, and 6 bases separated the two germline ends. Germline-derived CDR1 and CDR2 are LGHNA and YSLEER.

This clonotype occurred many times. The genes are TRBV18 and TRBJ2-3; D gene ambiguous. V was clipped by 2 bases and J by 2 bases, with 5 bases between them. The CDR3 totals 13 residues. The germline gives CDR1 KGHSH, CDR2 LQKENI. CDR3 in DNA: TGTGCCAGCTCACCAGATTTCACAGATACGCAGTATTTT. This sequence encodes CASSPDFTDTQYF.

In this sample, this clonotype turned up many times. The chain is built from TRBV29-1 and TRBJ2-3; D remains unclear. The V end was cut by 0 bases, the J end by 0 bases, with 10 bases between. The length of the CDR3 is 15 residues. Per the germline V gene, CDR1 is SQVTM and CDR2 is ANQGSEA. CDR3: CSVEDRLSSTDTQYF. The CDR3 DNA reads as TGCAGCGTTGAAGATCGGCTCTCTAGCACAGATACGCAGTATTTT.

This clonotype showed up many times. V gene TRBV29-1 combines with J gene TRBJ2-1; no clear D. The V gene's germline CDR1 is SQVTM and CDR2 ANQGSEA. The CDR3 runs 11 residues. The V end was cut by 4 bases, the J end by 7 bases, with 8 bases between. The CDR3 is CSVGTTNEQFF. The CDR3 DNA reads TGCAGCGTTGGGACGACTAATGAGCAGTTCTTC.

This clonotype has at least ten counts. V gene TRBV20-1 combines with J gene TRBJ2-7; 11 nucleotides line up with TRBD1. CDR1 is DFQATT, CDR2 SNEGSKA, per germline (reference sequence). The length of the CDR3 is 14 residues. V was pared by 1 base and J by 6 bases, with 5 bases of the junction left unmatched. CDR3 sequence reads: CSARVRDRGSEQYF. The CDR3, as DNA: TGCAGTGCTAGAGTCCGGGACAGGGGGTCCGAGCAGTACTTC.

In this sample, this clonotype turned up many times. V and J are TRBV19 and TRBJ2-2; D remains ambiguous. V gave up 5 bases and J gave up 7 bases, with 11 bases separating them. The CDR3 length is 13 residues. Germline assignment: CDR1 LNHDA and CDR2 SQIVND (reference sequence). Written as DNA, the CDR3 is TGTGCCAGTAGTCCAGGTTTGGTCGGGGAGCTGTTTTTT. Residues: CASSPGLVGELFF.